The clone carrying this T cell receptor (beta chain) was counted a single time. Antigen unknown. PCR or immunohistochemistry showed mismatch repair deficiency in every enrolled patient. TCR sequencing covered a few patients who responded to pembrolizumab. Produced via immunoSEQ multiplex PCR; TCRdb's table is partial and in-frame only. The sample includes roughly 50,000 clones, around 80% of them seen just once. These data belong to a study of PD-1 blockade in mismatch repair-deficient tumors. Whole-study context: All were previously treated, progressing patients with 12 mismatch repair-deficient cancer types. Whole-study findings and limits: Tumor-resident clones, often absent from pretreatment blood, expanded after pembrolizumab and then contracted.

This CDR3 is built from 16 residues. The germline CDR1 and CDR2 sequences are SGHNT and YYREEE (reference sequence). V lost 4 bases, J lost 2 bases, and 5 bases stayed unmatched. V is TRBV5-4 and J is TRBJ2-3, with TRBD2 matching over 12 bases. The clonotype comes from an adult with mismatch repair-deficient cancer. The material was peripheral blood, obtained 4 weeks after starting pembrolizumab. CDR3 protein: CASSRRTSGITDTQYF. CDR3 coding DNA: TGTGCCAGCAGCCGGAGGACTAGCGGGATCACAGATACGCAGTATTTT.